This passage covers 12 T cell receptor beta chains from one sample sequenced in a study of blood T cell repertoires in COVID-19. TCRdb's table, derived via immunoSEQ multiplex PCR, lists solely in-frame clones and lacks some. The profile shows about 180,000 clones, approximately 85% of them singletons. Sequencing input: peripheral blood. All receptors derive from a man in his fifties or sixties with acute or convalescent COVID-19.

V usage is TRBV25-1 and J usage is TRBJ1-2; D is possibly TRBD1 (6 bases). Germline CDR1 reads MGHDK; CDR2 reads SYGVNS. The CDR3 has 13 amino acids. Trimming pared 8 bases from V and 5 bases from J, leaving 15 bases between. CDR3 DNA: TGTGCCAGCTCTGGACAGTTTCCATATGGCTACACCTTC. Translated: CASSGQFPYGYTF.

This clone is a singleton in its sample. J is TRBJ1-3 and V is TRBV15, with D perhaps matching TRBD1 (5 bases). The CDR3 runs to 15 residues. V gave up 0 bases and J gave up 3 bases, with 9 bases separating them. Germline CDR1 and CDR2: LNHNV and YYDKDF (reference sequence). CDR3 in DNA: TGTGCCACCAGCAGAGACAGGGTTCGTGGAAACACCATATATTTT. This encodes CATSRDRVRGNTIYF.

This chain links TRBV18 with TRBJ1-5; 9 nucleotides agree with TRBD1. Germline V gene data show CDR1 as KGHSH and CDR2 as LQKENI. The CDR3 length is 15 residues. The junction had 7 bases not matched to a gene; V was cut back by 4 bases and J by 6 bases. In DNA form, the CDR3 reads TGTGCCAGCTCACTCGGACAGGGGATGGGTCAGCCCCAGCATTTT. Its protein is CASSLGQGMGQPQHF.

This chain joins TRBV2 and TRBJ2-7; D may be TRBD1 (5 bases). The CDR3 length is 13 residues. Germline lookup yields CDR1 SNHLY and CDR2 FYNNEI. V was pared by 6 bases and J by 0 bases, with 9 bases between. The CDR3: CASRQESSYEQYF. In DNA, the CDR3 is TGTGCCAGCAGACAGGAGAGCTCCTACGAGCAGTACTTC.

This sequence joins TRBV28 and TRBJ1-2, with TRBD1 matching 10 bases. The CDR3 is made up of 14 amino acids. V lost 4 bases and J lost 7; bases outside the gene matches: 6. Germline CDR1 reads MDHEN; CDR2 reads SYDVKM. The chain's CDR3 is CASSSGTGDVGYTF. CDR3 DNA sequence: TGTGCCAGCAGTTCCGGGACAGGGGATGTTGGCTACACCTTC.

The rearrangement uses TRBV7-9 and TRBJ1-5; 8 nucleotides line up with TRBD1. Germline CDR1 and CDR2: SEHNR and FQNEAQ (reference sequence). The V gene end was trimmed by 5 bases and the J gene end by 4 bases; junction bases not matched to a gene: 4. This CDR3 contains 14 residues. The CDR3 DNA follows: TGTGCCAGCAGCACAGGGGGGGGTAATCAGCCCCAGCATTTT. Translating gives CASSTGGGNQPQHF.

The rearrangement uses TRBV7-9 and TRBJ2-5; TRBD2 agrees at 9 bases. The CDR3 runs 15 residues. The V gene's germline CDR1 is SEHNR and CDR2 FQNEAQ (reference sequence). J gave up 4 bases and V 1 base, and 4 bases lay outside the gene matches. This CDR3 is CASSLGAGGRETQYF. DNA for the CDR3: TGTGCCAGCAGCTTAGGTGCGGGAGGGCGAGAGACCCAGTACTTC.

This clone has only a few counts. The chain has TRBV11-2 and TRBJ2-2, with 10 bases that match TRBD2. Trimming cost V 7 bases and J 7 bases; bases outside gene matches: 9. The CDR3 consists of 15 residues. The germline V gene has CDR1 SGHAT and CDR2 FQNNGV. The CDR3, as DNA: TGTGCCAGCACTTCGAGACTAGCGGGTAGCGGGGAGCTGTTTTTT. Its protein product is CASTSRLAGSGELFF. Using reference TRBV11-2 and TRBJ2-2 for the parts outside the CDR3, the full variable domain is EAGVAQSPRYKIIEKRQSVAFWCNPISGHATLYWYQQILGQGPKLLIQFQNNGVVDDSQLPKDRFSAERLKGVDSTLKIQPAKLEDSAVYLCASTSRLAGSGELFFGEGSRLTVL.

The V and J genes are TRBV5-1 and TRBJ2-2, with D uncertain. V lost 2 bases, J lost 4 bases, and 9 bases lay in between. The CDR3 sequence is 14 residues long. Looked up from germline, CDR1 is SGHRS and CDR2 is YFSETQ. The CDR3 nucleotides are TGCGCCAGCAGCTTAGCTGAGGTCACCGGGGAGCTGTTTTTT. This gives the protein CASSLAEVTGELFF.

The chain has TRBV18 and TRBJ2-7, with TRBD2 matching 14 bases. This CDR3 spans 15 amino acids. The germline gives CDR1 KGHSH, CDR2 LQKENI. The V segment lost 0 bases and the J segment 11 bases; nucleotides outside the gene matches: 6. The CDR3 loop reads CASSPPKTSGREKYF. CDR3 sequence (DNA): TGTGCCAGCTCACCACCTAAGACTAGCGGGAGGGAGAAGTACTTC.

CDR3 region: CASSQDRGRVETQYF. CDR3 bases: TGTGCCAGCAGCCAGGACAGGGGGCGAGTAGAGACCCAGTACTTC. The gene calls are TRBV9 and TRBJ2-5, with 11 bases identical to TRBD1. The CDR3 loop spans 15 amino acids. The germline CDR1 and CDR2 sequences are SGDLS and YYNGEE. With V trimmed by 4 bases and J by 4 bases, 6 bases remained unmatched.

The V gene is TRBV27, the J gene TRBJ1-4; 9 nucleotides line up with TRBD1. Germline CDR1 reads MNHEY; CDR2 reads SMNVEV (reference sequence). This CDR3 region has 13 residues. V was pared by 5 bases and J by 8 bases, with 3 bases of the junction left unmatched. This CDR3 is CASSRQGGEKLFF. The CDR3 DNA reads as TGTGCCAGCAGTCGACAGGGGGGCGAAAAACTGTTTTTT.